This TCR beta chain derives from a study of response to subunit inactivated influenza vaccine. Study observations and caveats: The study's authors posited that every seasonal influenza vaccination enlists few new T cells.

MiXCR was run by TCRdb on the RT-PCR reads, yielding one entry per CDR3 protein. There are fewer than 700,000 distinct CDR3 sequences in the sample; 10% to 15% occur only once, and around 14% lies in the top ten. For this clonotype: The antigen remains undetermined.

The ends were cut back, 3 bases at V and 3 bases at J, with 9 bases in the middle. This CDR3 comprises 13 residues. From germline, CDR1 is SGDLS and CDR2 YYNGEE. The clonotype originates from a man aged 50 to 59 who received an inactivated influenza vaccine. The chain joins TRBV9 to TRBJ1-1; D remains ambiguous. Sequencing was performed on PBMCs from blood, taken about 40 days after vaccination. The CDR3 loop is CASSGPRYTEAFF. The CDR3 DNA reads as TGTGCCAGCAGCGGGCCCCGCTACACTGAAGCTTTCTTT.